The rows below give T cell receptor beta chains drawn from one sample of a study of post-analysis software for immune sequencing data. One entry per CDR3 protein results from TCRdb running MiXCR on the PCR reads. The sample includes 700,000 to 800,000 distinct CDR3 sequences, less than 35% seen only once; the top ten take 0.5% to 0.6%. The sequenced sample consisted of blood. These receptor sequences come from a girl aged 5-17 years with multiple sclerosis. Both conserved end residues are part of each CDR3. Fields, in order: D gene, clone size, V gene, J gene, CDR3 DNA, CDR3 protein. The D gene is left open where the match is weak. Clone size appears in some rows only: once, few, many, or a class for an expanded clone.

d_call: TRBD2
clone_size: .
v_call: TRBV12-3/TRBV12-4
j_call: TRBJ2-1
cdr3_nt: TGTGCCAGCACCCCTCCTGGGTTAGCGGGAGGGAGTGAGCAGTTCTTC
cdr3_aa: CASTPPGLAGGSEQFF

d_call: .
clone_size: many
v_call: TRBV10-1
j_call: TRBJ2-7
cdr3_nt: TGCGCCAGCGGGACCACTCTCACCGAGCAGTACTTC
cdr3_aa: CASGTTLTEQYF

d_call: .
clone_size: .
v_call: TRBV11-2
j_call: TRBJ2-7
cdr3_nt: TGTGCCAGCAGCGAAAGGCGGGGCTACGAGCAGTACTTC
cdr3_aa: CASSERRGYEQYF

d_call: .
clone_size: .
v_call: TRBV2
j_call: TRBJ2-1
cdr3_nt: TGTGCCAGCAGTGAAGCGGAGGGCACCTACAATGAGCAGTTCTTC
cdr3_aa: CASSEAEGTYNEQFF

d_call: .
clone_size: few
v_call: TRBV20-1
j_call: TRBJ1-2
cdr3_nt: TGCAGTGCTAGAGTTAGAGAGAGGGGGTTCTATGGCTACACCTTC
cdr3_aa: CSARVRERGFYGYTF

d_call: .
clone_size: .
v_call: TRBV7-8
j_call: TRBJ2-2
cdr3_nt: TGTGCCAGCAGCCGTAAGACTCGGAGCGGGGAGCTGTTTTTT
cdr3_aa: CASSRKTRSGELFF

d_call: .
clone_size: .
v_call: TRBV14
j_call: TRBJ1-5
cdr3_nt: TGTGCCAGCAGCCAGTGGTGGGAGCCCCAGCATTTT
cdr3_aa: CASSQWWEPQHF

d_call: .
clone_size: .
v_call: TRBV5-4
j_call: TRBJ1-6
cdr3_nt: TGTGCCAGCAGCTTGCCGACAGGCCTGAGCTCCTATAATTCACCCCTCCACTTT
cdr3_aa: CASSLPTGLSSYNSPLHF

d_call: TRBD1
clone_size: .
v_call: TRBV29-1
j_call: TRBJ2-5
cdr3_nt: TGCAGCGTTGACGCTAGGACAGGGAGGCAAGGAGAGACCCAGTACTTC
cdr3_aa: CSVDARTGRQGETQYF

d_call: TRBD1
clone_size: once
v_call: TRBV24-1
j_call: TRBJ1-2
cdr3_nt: TGTGCCACCAGCCCGGGGACAGACTATGGCTACACCTTC
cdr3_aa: CATSPGTDYGYTF

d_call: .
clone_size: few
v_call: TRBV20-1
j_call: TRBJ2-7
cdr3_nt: TGCAGTGCTACCTCCACCTTGGGGTCCTACGAGCAGTACTTC
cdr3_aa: CSATSTLGSYEQYF

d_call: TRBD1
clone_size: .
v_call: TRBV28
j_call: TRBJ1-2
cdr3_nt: TGTGCCAGCGGCCAGACAGGGACCCGGGGCTACACCTTC
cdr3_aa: CASGQTGTRGYTF

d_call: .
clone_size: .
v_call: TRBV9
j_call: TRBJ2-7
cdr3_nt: TGTGCCAGCAGCGTAGATCCTGACACCTGGAGCTTCTACGAGCAGTACTTC
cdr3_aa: CASSVDPDTWSFYEQYF

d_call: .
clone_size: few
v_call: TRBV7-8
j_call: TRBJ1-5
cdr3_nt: TGTGCCAGCAGCTTGGGGGGGCTCGACATTCAGCCCCAGCATTTT
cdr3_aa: CASSLGGLDIQPQHF

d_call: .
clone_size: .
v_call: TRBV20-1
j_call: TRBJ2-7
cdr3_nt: TGCAGTGCTAGATCCCCCGGAACGGGCAGGCACGAGCAGTACTTC
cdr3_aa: CSARSPGTGRHEQYF

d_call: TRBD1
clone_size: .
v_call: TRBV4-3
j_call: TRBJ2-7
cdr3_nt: TGCGCCAGCAGCCTTACCGGGACAGGGGCTACAGAGCAGTACTTC
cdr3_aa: CASSLTGTGATEQYF

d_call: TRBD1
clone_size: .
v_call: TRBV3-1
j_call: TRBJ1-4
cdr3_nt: TGTGCCAGCAGCCCTCGACAGGGGTTCGGAGAAGAAAAACTGTTTTTT
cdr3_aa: CASSPRQGFGEEKLFF

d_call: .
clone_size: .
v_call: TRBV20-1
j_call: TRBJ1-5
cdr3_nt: TGCAGTGCCGCAAGGGGCAATCAGCCCCAGCATTTT
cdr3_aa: CSAARGNQPQHF

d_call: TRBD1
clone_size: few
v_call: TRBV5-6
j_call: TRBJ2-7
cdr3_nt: TGTGCCAGCAGCGCCTCGGGACAGGGACACTACGAGCAGTACTTC
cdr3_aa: CASSASGQGHYEQYF

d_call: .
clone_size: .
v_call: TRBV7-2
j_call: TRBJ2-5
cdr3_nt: TGTGCCAGCAGCCCAGACCCCCTAGAGACCCAGTACTTC
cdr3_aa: CASSPDPLETQYF

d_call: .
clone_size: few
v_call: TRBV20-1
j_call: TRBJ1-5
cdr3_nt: TGCAGTGCCTCGACGTTTGGGGGTCAGCCCCAGCATTTT
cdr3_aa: CSASTFGGQPQHF

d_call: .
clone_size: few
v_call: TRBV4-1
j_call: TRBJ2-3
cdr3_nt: TGCGCCAGCAGCCAAGTTGGCGCGGCAGATACGCAGTATTTT
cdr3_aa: CASSQVGAADTQYF

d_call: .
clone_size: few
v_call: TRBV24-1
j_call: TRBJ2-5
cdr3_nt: TGTGCCACCAGTGATTTCGTTAGGGCCGCCTCTGGGATAGAGACCCAGTACTTC
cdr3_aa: CATSDFVRAASGIETQYF

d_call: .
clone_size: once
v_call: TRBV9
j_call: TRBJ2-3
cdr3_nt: TGTGCCAGCAGGCGAAGCGGTATCACAGATACGCAGTATTTT
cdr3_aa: CASRRSGITDTQYF